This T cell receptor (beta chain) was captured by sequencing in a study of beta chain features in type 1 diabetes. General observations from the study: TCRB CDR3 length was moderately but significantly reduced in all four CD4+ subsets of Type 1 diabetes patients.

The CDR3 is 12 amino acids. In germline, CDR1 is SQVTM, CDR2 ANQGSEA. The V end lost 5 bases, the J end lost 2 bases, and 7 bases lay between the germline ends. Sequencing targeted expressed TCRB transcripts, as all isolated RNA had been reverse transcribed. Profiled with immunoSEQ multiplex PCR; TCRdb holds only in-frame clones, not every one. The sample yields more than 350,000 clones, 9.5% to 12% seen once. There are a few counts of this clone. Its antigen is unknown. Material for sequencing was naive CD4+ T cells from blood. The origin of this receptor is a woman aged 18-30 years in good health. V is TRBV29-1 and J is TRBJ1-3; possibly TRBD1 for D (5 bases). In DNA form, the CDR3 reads TGCAGCGTTTCGGACACTGGAAACACCATATATTTT. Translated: CSVSDTGNTIYF.